Listed below are T cell receptor beta chains from one sample, sequenced in a study of T cell repertoires in cytomegalovirus infection. MiXCR, run by TCRdb on the reads, gives a single entry per CDR3 protein. The table has hundreds of thousands of distinct CDR3 sequences, less than 25% seen once. Material: CD8+ T cells from PBMCs. These receptors originate from a human donor in good health (CMV status not recorded). Some clones in this sample may be carry-over from other donors' samples. Each CDR3 is given with its conserved first and last residue. A D gene is named only where the DNA matches it firmly. Clone size is given for some rows only: seen once, a few or many times, or a class if the clone is expanded.

CDR3 protein: CASRTASGGTTDTQYF
CDR3 DNA: TGTGCCAGCAGGACGGCTAGCGGGGGGACCACAGATACGCAGTATTTT
V gene: TRBV6-5
clone size: .
D gene: TRBD2
J gene: TRBJ2-3

CDR3 protein: CVSSDRGQLNYGYTF
CDR3 DNA: TGTGTCAGCAGCGACCGCGGACAGCTTAACTATGGCTACACCTTC
V gene: TRBV9
clone size: .
D gene: .
J gene: TRBJ1-2

CDR3 protein: CSARDQAGDHNEQFF
CDR3 DNA: TGCAGTGCTAGAGATCAGGCAGGGGACCACAATGAGCAGTTCTTC
V gene: TRBV20-1
clone size: few
D gene: .
J gene: TRBJ2-1

CDR3 protein: CASSLTPSGTYEQYF
CDR3 DNA: TGTGCCAGCAGCTTGACGCCTAGCGGTACCTACGAGCAGTACTTC
V gene: TRBV7-8
clone size: many
D gene: TRBD2
J gene: TRBJ2-7

CDR3 protein: CASRPDSYPDYGYTF
CDR3 DNA: TGTGCCAGCAGGCCTGACAGTTACCCAGACTATGGCTACACCTTC
V gene: TRBV25-1
clone size: .
D gene: .
J gene: TRBJ1-2

CDR3 protein: CASSLRGQGAMDEQYF
CDR3 DNA: TGTGCCAGCAGTTTAAGGGGACAGGGGGCTATGGACGAGCAGTACTTC
V gene: TRBV12-3/TRBV12-4
clone size: many
D gene: TRBD1
J gene: TRBJ2-7

CDR3 protein: CASSDHLGDTQYF
CDR3 DNA: TGTGCCAGCAGTGACCATTTAGGGGATACGCAGTATTTT
V gene: TRBV25-1
clone size: few
D gene: .
J gene: TRBJ2-3

CDR3 protein: CASTAEGLLTGELFF
CDR3 DNA: TGTGCCAGCACCGCGGAGGGTTTGCTCACCGGGGAGCTGTTTTTT
V gene: TRBV7-2
clone size: many
D gene: .
J gene: TRBJ2-2

CDR3 protein: CASSLGNRRNQPQHF
CDR3 DNA: TGTGCCAGCAGCTTAGGCAACAGGCGGAATCAGCCCCAGCATTTT
V gene: TRBV13
clone size: many
D gene: .
J gene: TRBJ1-5

CDR3 protein: CASSQREFNEQFF
CDR3 DNA: TGTGCCAGCAGCCAAAGGGAGTTCAATGAGCAGTTCTTC
V gene: TRBV14
clone size: .
D gene: .
J gene: TRBJ2-1

CDR3 protein: CASTDLAGDSTDTQYF
CDR3 DNA: TGTGCCAGTACCGATCTAGCGGGGGATAGCACAGATACGCAGTATTTT
V gene: TRBV19
clone size: .
D gene: TRBD2
J gene: TRBJ2-3

CDR3 protein: CASSLDLGRAREQFF
CDR3 DNA: TGTGCCAGCAGCTTAGATTTGGGCAGGGCAAGAGAGCAGTTCTTC
V gene: TRBV7-3
clone size: many
D gene: .
J gene: TRBJ2-1

CDR3 protein: CASSSTGGIQETQYF
CDR3 DNA: TGTGCCAGCAGCTCGACAGGGGGCATCCAAGAGACCCAGTACTTC
V gene: TRBV7-3
clone size: few
D gene: TRBD1
J gene: TRBJ2-5

CDR3 protein: CASSPSNEQFF
CDR3 DNA: TGTGCCAGCAGCCCATCCAATGAGCAGTTCTTC
V gene: TRBV7-9
clone size: many
D gene: .
J gene: TRBJ2-1

CDR3 protein: CASSLLRTANTGELFF
CDR3 DNA: TGTGCCAGCAGCTTACTAAGGACAGCGAACACCGGGGAGCTGTTTTTT
V gene: TRBV7-8
clone size: many
D gene: .
J gene: TRBJ2-2

CDR3 protein: CAGSSRGNEQFF
CDR3 DNA: TGTGCCGGCAGCTCCCGAGGCAATGAGCAGTTCTTC
V gene: TRBV7-2
clone size: once
D gene: .
J gene: TRBJ2-1

CDR3 protein: CAISETSGGPLGQFF
CDR3 DNA: TGTGCCATCAGTGAAACTAGCGGGGGACCCCTGGGGCAGTTCTTC
V gene: TRBV10-3
clone size: few
D gene: TRBD2
J gene: TRBJ2-1

CDR3 protein: CASSSLRTKGNEQFF
CDR3 DNA: TGTGCCAGCAGCTCACTACGTACGAAGGGGAATGAGCAGTTCTTC
V gene: TRBV11-2
clone size: few
D gene: .
J gene: TRBJ2-1

CDR3 protein: CSAEVGRGATGELFF
CDR3 DNA: TGCAGTGCGGAAGTTGGCAGGGGTGCCACCGGGGAGCTGTTTTTT
V gene: TRBV20-1
clone size: .
D gene: .
J gene: TRBJ2-2

CDR3 protein: CASSYPFVGGQDTQYF
CDR3 DNA: TGTGCCAGCAGCTATCCCTTCGTGGGGGGCCAAGATACGCAGTATTTT
V gene: TRBV7-8
clone size: many
D gene: .
J gene: TRBJ2-3

CDR3 protein: CASSLLGESADTQYF
CDR3 DNA: TGTGCCAGCAGCTTGCTAGGGGAGAGTGCAGATACGCAGTATTTT
V gene: TRBV7-6
clone size: .
D gene: .
J gene: TRBJ2-3

CDR3 protein: CASSMGGNTYEQYF
CDR3 DNA: TGTGCCAGTAGTATGGGAGGGAACACCTACGAGCAGTACTTC
V gene: TRBV19
clone size: few
D gene: TRBD2
J gene: TRBJ2-7

CDR3 protein: CASSHVRGRQETQYF
CDR3 DNA: TGTGCCAGCAGCCATGTTCGGGGGCGCCAAGAGACCCAGTACTTC
V gene: TRBV3-1
clone size: .
D gene: .
J gene: TRBJ2-5

CDR3 protein: CATSRDLGVQPQHF
CDR3 DNA: TGTGCCACCAGCAGAGATCTGGGCGTCCAGCCCCAGCATTTT
V gene: TRBV15
clone size: few
D gene: .
J gene: TRBJ1-5

CDR3 protein: CSATYRNTEAFF
CDR3 DNA: TGCAGTGCTACCTACAGGAACACTGAAGCTTTCTTT
V gene: TRBV20-1
clone size: few
D gene: .
J gene: TRBJ1-1

CDR3 protein: CASSWDFDTGELFF
CDR3 DNA: TGTGCCAGCTCGTGGGACTTCGACACCGGGGAGCTGTTTTTT
V gene: TRBV6-7
clone size: .
D gene: .
J gene: TRBJ2-2

CDR3 protein: CSARLRQSPAYNEQFF
CDR3 DNA: TGCAGTGCTCGTCTGAGACAGTCACCCGCCTACAATGAGCAGTTCTTC
V gene: TRBV20-1
clone size: .
D gene: .
J gene: TRBJ2-1

CDR3 protein: CASSRRTGVEQYF
CDR3 DNA: TGTGCCAGCAGTCGACGGACAGGGGTCGAGCAGTACTTC
V gene: TRBV6-2/TRBV6-3
clone size: .
D gene: TRBD1
J gene: TRBJ2-7

CDR3 protein: CASSVKGLDTDTQYF
CDR3 DNA: TGTGCCAGCAGCGTCAAAGGACTAGACACAGATACGCAGTATTTT
V gene: TRBV12-3/TRBV12-4
clone size: few
D gene: TRBD2
J gene: TRBJ2-3

CDR3 protein: CASSQHPTPGNTIYF
CDR3 DNA: TGTGCCAGCAGCCAACATCCAACGCCTGGAAACACCATATATTTT
V gene: TRBV7-2
clone size: many
D gene: .
J gene: TRBJ1-3

CDR3 protein: CASSLSLAGEGETQYF
CDR3 DNA: TGTGCCAGCAGTTTATCCCTAGCGGGGGAAGGAGAGACCCAGTACTTC
V gene: TRBV28
clone size: .
D gene: TRBD2
J gene: TRBJ2-5

CDR3 protein: CASSFGTSVPDEQFF
CDR3 DNA: TGTGCCAGCAGCTTCGGGACTAGCGTTCCGGATGAGCAGTTCTTC
V gene: TRBV7-2
clone size: many
D gene: TRBD2
J gene: TRBJ2-1